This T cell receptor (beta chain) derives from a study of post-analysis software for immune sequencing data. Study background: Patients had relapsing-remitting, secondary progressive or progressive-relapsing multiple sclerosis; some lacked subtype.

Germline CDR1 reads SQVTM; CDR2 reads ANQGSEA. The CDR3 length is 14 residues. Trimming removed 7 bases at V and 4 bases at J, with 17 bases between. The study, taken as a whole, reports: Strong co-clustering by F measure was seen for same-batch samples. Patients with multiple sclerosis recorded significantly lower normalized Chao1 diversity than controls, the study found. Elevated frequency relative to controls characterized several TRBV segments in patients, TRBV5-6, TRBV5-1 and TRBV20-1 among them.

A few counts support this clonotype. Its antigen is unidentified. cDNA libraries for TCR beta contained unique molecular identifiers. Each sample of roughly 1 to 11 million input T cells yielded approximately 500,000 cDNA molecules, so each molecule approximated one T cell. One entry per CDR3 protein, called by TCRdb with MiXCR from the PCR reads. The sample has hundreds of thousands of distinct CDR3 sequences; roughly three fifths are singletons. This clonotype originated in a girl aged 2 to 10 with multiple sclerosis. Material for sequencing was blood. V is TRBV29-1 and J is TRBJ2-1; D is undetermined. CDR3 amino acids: CSAKTRLVYNEQFF. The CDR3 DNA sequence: TGCAGCGCTAAAACGCGGCTAGTTTACAATGAGCAGTTCTTC.